This is a list of T cell receptor beta chains from one sample in a study of early T cells in non-severe SARS-CoV-2 infection. TCRdb reprocessed the 5' RACE reads with MiXCR, giving one entry per CDR3 protein. The sample lists roughly 110,000 distinct CDR3 sequences, over 8.5% occurring once. The sample was whole blood. Source of these receptors: an adult who was a healthcare worker with PCR-confirmed SARS-CoV-2 infection or an uninfected control (not recorded which). Each CDR3 is given with its conserved first and last residue. The D gene is left open where the match is weak. Size is stated for part of the rows, as once, few or many counts, or as a class when the clone is expanded.

J,size,V,D,DNA,CDR3
TRBJ2-7,few,TRBV6-1,NA,TGTGCCAGTATTGACGGAGGGAGCTCCTACGAGCAGTACTTC,CASIDGGSSYEQYF
TRBJ2-3,few,TRBV30,NA,TGTGCCTGGAGCCCTACGGGACCTGATACGCAGTATTTT,CAWSPTGPDTQYF
TRBJ1-4,many,TRBV20-1,NA,TGCAGTGCCCAGCGGGGGAATGAAAAACTGTTTTTT,CSAQRGNEKLFF
TRBJ2-3,many,TRBV7-6,TRBD1,TGTGCCAGCAGCCTGACAGGGGGCCCCGATACGCAGTATTTT,CASSLTGGPDTQYF
TRBJ2-2,few,TRBV10-2,NA,TGCGCCAGCAGTGGGACCCACTTAGGCACCGGGGAGCTGTTTTTT,CASSGTHLGTGELFF
TRBJ2-1,NA,TRBV10-1,NA,TGCGCCAGCAGTGAGTCCAGACTCAACAATGAGCAGTTCTTC,CASSESRLNNEQFF
TRBJ2-1,NA,TRBV20-1,NA,TGCAGTGCTTACGACAGCCACAATGAGCAGTTCTTC,CSAYDSHNEQFF
TRBJ1-2,many,TRBV20-1,NA,TGCAGTGCTAGGACTTTTCTGGGTGATGGCTACACCTTC,CSARTFLGDGYTF
TRBJ2-3,NA,TRBV11-3,TRBD2,TGTGCCAGCAGCCCGGGACTAGCGGGGAAAGGGAACCGAAATACTAGCACAGATACGCAGTATTTT,CASSPGLAGKGNRNTSTDTQYF
TRBJ2-3,once,TRBV20-1,TRBD2,TGCAGTGCTAGCGGAACTAGCGGGAGTCTCGGTACGCAGTATTTT,CSASGTSGSLGTQYF
TRBJ2-5,NA,TRBV13,NA,TGTGCCAGCAGCTTAGAGGGGGGCAGGATGCCCTCACAAGAGACCCAGTACTTC,CASSLEGGRMPSQETQYF
TRBJ2-3,few,TRBV28,NA,TGTGCCAGCAGTTTTTGGGACAAAGATACGCAGTATTTT,CASSFWDKDTQYF